This TCR beta chain was observed in a study of blood T cell repertoires in COVID-19. Looking at the study overall: From the United States, Italy and Spain came samples of acute and convalescent COVID-19. In each case, the material was cDNA or gDNA derived from T cells, B-cell-depleted T cells, or PBMCs.

Generated by immunoSEQ multiplex PCR, the TCRdb table keeps only in-frame clones and is missing some. The table records about 58,000 clones, about 87% of them present only once. Regarding this clone: The sample holds other DNA sequences that translate to the same CDR3.

Germline V gene data show CDR1 as SEHNR and CDR2 as FQNEAQ (reference sequence). This CDR3 region has 13 residues. Trimming at V came to 4 bases and at J to 6 bases, leaving 5 bases not matched to a gene. This clonotype originated in a man between 60 and 70 years old with acute or convalescent COVID-19. The chain couples TRBV7-9 to TRBJ1-2; 7 bases align to TRBD1. The specimen was peripheral blood. DNA for the CDR3: TGTGCCAGCAGCTACAGGGGTGCTAATGGCTACACCTTC. Its protein is CASSYRGANGYTF.